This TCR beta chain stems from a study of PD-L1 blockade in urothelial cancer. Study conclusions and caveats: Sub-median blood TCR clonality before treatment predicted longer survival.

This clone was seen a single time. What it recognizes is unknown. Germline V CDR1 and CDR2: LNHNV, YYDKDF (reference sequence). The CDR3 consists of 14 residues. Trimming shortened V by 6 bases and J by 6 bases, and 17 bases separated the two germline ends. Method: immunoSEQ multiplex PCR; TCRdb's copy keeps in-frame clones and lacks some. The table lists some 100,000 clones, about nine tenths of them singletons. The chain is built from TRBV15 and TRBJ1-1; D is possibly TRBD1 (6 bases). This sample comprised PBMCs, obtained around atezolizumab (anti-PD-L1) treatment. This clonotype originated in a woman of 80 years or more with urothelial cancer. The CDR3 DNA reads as TGTGCCACCAGGAAGGGGGGGGGCTATGCTGAAGCTTTCTTT. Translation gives CATRKGGGYAEAFF.